This T cell receptor beta chain comes out of a study of response to subunit inactivated influenza vaccine. Overall study findings and caveats: The authors suggested that few new T cells are recruited per seasonal influenza vaccination.

TCRdb analysed the RT-PCR reads with MiXCR anew, one entry per CDR3 protein. The sample holds hundreds of thousands of distinct CDR3 sequences; approximately 15% are singletons and the top ten take 6% to 9.5%. This clonotype was counted many times. Its cognate antigen is unknown. Sample: PBMCs from blood, taken 14 days before vaccination. The origin of this receptor is a man between 50 and 59 years old who received an inactivated influenza vaccine.

CDR3 amino acids: CASRYSGGELFF. The CDR3 DNA reads TGTGCCAGCCGGTATAGCGGCGGGGAGCTGTTTTTT. The chain is built from TRBV12-3 or TRBV12-4 and TRBJ2-2; D might be TRBD2 (6 bases). V lost 8 bases and J 7 bases, leaving 11 bases between the germline ends. The CDR3 consists of 12 residues.